Sequencing of this T cell receptor beta chain was carried out in a study of sequential checkpoint blockade in melanoma. Noted treatment: randomized to nivolumab then ipilimumab (arm A) or the reverse (arm B). TCRdb's copy holds only in-frame clones and misses some; the assay was immunoSEQ multiplex PCR. The sample includes roughly 8,400 clones, roughly 75% seen only once; the top ten take approximately 17%. This CDR3 region has 14 residues. V lost 2 bases and J lost 5, with 10 bases in between. Germline V gives CDR1 SGHTA, CDR2 FQGTGA. The gene calls are TRBV7-3 and TRBJ2-1; tentative D call: TRBD1 (5 bases). The source is a human donor with melanoma. Sequenced material: CD8+ T cells sorted from blood (inferred from file names), taken from a patient given nivolumab and ipilimumab in sequence. The CDR3 spells CASSLVDTNNEQFF. The DNA of the CDR3 is TGTGCCAGCAGCTTAGTGGACACCAACAATGAGCAGTTCTTC.